A selection of T cell receptor beta chains follows, all from one sample in a study of blood T cell repertoires in COVID-19. Sequencing used immunoSEQ multiplex PCR; TCRdb keeps in-frame clones, though not all of them. The data contain 75,000 to 95,000 clones, approximately 80% of them singletons. The sample comprised peripheral blood. Receptors originate from a man aged 55 to 69 with acute or convalescent COVID-19. Each CDR3 is given with its conserved first and last residue. Fields, in order: D gene, clone size, V gene, J gene, CDR3 protein, CDR3 DNA. D genes are given only for firm matches. Expanded clones are given a class, and other clones once, few, many or no size at all.

TRBD1,-,TRBV7-9,TRBJ1-5,CASSFAGQYQHF,TGTGCCAGCAGCTTCGCGGGACAGTACCAGCATTTT
-,-,TRBV19,TRBJ1-4,CASSSAGQGEKLFF,TGTGCCAGTAGTTCCGCGGGGCAGGGTGAAAAACTGTTTTTT
-,-,TRBV28,TRBJ1-2,CASSIQGRANYGYTF,TGTGCCAGCAGTATTCAGGGGCGAGCTAACTATGGCTACACCTTC
TRBD1,-,TRBV7-9,TRBJ2-1,CASSLFGQGTHEQFF,TGTGCCAGCAGCTTATTCGGACAGGGCACCCATGAGCAGTTCTTC
TRBD1,-,TRBV2,TRBJ1-5,CASSAPTGGNQPQHF,TGTGCCAGCAGCGCCCCGACAGGGGGGAATCAGCCCCAGCATTTT
-,once,TRBV5-1,TRBJ1-1,CASSLGGRGEAFF,TGCGCCAGCAGCTTGGGAGGCCGGGGAGAAGCTTTCTTT
TRBD1,-,TRBV3-1/TRBV3-2,TRBJ2-4,CASSQERRGQGSKLAKNIQYF,TGTGCCAGCAGCCAAGAACGCCGCGGACAGGGGTCCAAACTAGCCAAAAACATTCAGTACTTC
-,-,TRBV7-2,TRBJ1-6,CASSESDFWINSPLHF,TGTGCCAGCAGTGAATCTGACTTTTGGATTAATTCACCCCTCCACTTT
TRBD1,few,TRBV7-2,TRBJ1-4,CASSSPGGNEKLFF,TGTGCCAGCAGCTCCCCAGGGGGAAATGAAAAACTGTTTTTT
-,-,TRBV30,TRBJ1-6,CAWSGEGTVSPLHF,TGTGCCTGGAGTGGGGAAGGGACTGTTTCACCCCTCCACTTT
TRBD1,-,TRBV6-2/TRBV6-3,TRBJ1-1,CASSWDSLMNTEAFF,TGTGCCAGCAGTTGGGACAGTCTTATGAACACTGAAGCTTTCTTT
TRBD1,-,TRBV28,TRBJ1-1,CASTPPPGTGASTEAFF,TGTGCCAGCACCCCTCCTCCGGGGACAGGGGCGAGCACTGAAGCTTTCTTT
-,-,TRBV9,TRBJ2-2,CASKRDSNTGELFF,TGTGCCAGCAAGAGGGACTCGAACACCGGGGAGCTGTTTTTT
-,-,TRBV5-1,TRBJ2-2,CASSWMAERANTGELFF,TGCGCCAGCAGCTGGATGGCAGAGAGGGCGAACACCGGGGAGCTGTTTTTT
-,-,TRBV19,TRBJ2-2,CASSIGGNTGELFF,TGTGCCAGTAGTATCGGGGGAAACACCGGGGAGCTGTTTTTT
TRBD1,-,TRBV7-2,TRBJ1-3,CASSGRDRGAADTIYF,TGTGCCAGCAGCGGACGGGACAGGGGGGCCGCAGACACCATATATTTT
-,-,TRBV19,TRBJ2-7,CASSGQDDYEQYF,TGTGCCAGTAGTGGGCAGGATGACTACGAGCAGTACTTC
-,-,TRBV27,TRBJ2-1,CASSLSTGTMTQYNEQFF,TGTGCCAGCAGTTTATCGACAGGAACCATGACTCAGTACAATGAGCAGTTCTTC
TRBD1,-,TRBV18,TRBJ2-1,CASSLQGESYNEQFF,TGTGCCAGCTCACTTCAGGGGGAATCCTACAATGAGCAGTTCTTC
-,once,TRBV3-1/TRBV3-2,TRBJ2-7,CASSQKTSYEQYF,TGTGCCAGCAGCCAGAAGACATCATACGAGCAGTACTTC
TRBD1,once,TRBV7-7,TRBJ2-2,CASSPTGVATGELFF,TGTGCCAGCAGCCCAACAGGGGTGGCCACCGGGGAGCTGTTTTTT
TRBD2,-,TRBV2,TRBJ2-1,CASRRLAGAYNEQFF,TGTGCCAGCAGACGACTAGCGGGGGCCTACAATGAGCAGTTCTTC
-,-,TRBV19,TRBJ1-5,CASSIGDWDNQPQHF,TGTGCCAGTAGTATAGGGGACTGGGACAATCAGCCCCAGCATTTT
-,once,TRBV6-1,TRBJ1-2,CASSDQYGYTF,TGTGCCAGCAGTGACCAGTATGGCTACACCTTC
TRBD2,-,TRBV9,TRBJ2-5,CASSVVSSGGLETQYF,TGTGCCAGCAGCGTAGTTTCTAGCGGGGGTCTGGAGACCCAGTACTTC
-,-,TRBV7-2,TRBJ1-5,CASSFYHEQPQHF,TGTGCCAGCAGCTTCTATCACGAGCAGCCCCAGCATTTT
TRBD1,-,TRBV19,TRBJ1-2,CASSLAQGTGGRYTF,TGTGCCAGTAGTTTGGCCCAAGGGACAGGTGGACGCTACACCTTC
TRBD1,-,TRBV5-1,TRBJ2-2,CASSSGTGGTGELFF,TGCGCCAGCAGCTCCGGGACAGGAGGAACCGGGGAGCTGTTTTTT
-,-,TRBV18,TRBJ2-1,CASSPPLASVYNEQFF,TGTGCCAGCTCACCACCACTAGCCTCAGTCTACAATGAGCAGTTCTTC